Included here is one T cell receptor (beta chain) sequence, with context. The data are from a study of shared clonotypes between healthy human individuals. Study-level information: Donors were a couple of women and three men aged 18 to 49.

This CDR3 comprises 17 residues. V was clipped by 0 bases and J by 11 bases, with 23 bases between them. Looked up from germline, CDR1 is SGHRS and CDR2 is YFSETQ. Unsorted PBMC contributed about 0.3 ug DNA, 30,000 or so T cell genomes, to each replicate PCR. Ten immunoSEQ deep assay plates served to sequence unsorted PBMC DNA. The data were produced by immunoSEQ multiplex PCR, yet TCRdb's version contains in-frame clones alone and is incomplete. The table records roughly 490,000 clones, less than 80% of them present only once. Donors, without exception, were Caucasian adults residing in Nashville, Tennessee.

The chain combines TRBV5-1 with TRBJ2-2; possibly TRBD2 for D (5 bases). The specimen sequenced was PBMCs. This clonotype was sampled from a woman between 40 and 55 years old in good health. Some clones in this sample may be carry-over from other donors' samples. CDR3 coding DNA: TGCGCCAGCAGCTTGGTCCCCGGGGAAATGCCCGCACAAGAGCTGTTTTTT. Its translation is CASSLVPGEMPAQELFF.